Listed here are 11 T cell receptor beta chains from one sample, sequenced in a study of cytomegalovirus exposure and HLA in healthy donors. Some clones are missing from TCRdb's copy, which holds only in-frame ones; the method was immunoSEQ multiplex PCR. The table lists about 120,000 clones, approximately 90% of them singletons. Source material: PBMCs. The source of these receptors is a woman younger than 35 in good health and CMV-seropositive.

Details on this clone: Other nucleotide sequences from this sample produce the same CDR3. This chain joins TRBV9 and TRBJ2-7, with 8 bases fitting TRBD1. The CDR3 is 15 amino acids. CDR1 is SGDLS, CDR2 YYNGEE, per germline. With 0 bases clipped from V and 0 bases from J, the junction kept 2 bases outside the gene matches. The CDR3 is CASSVGTGISYEQYF. CDR3 sequence (DNA): TGTGCCAGCAGCGTAGGGACAGGGATCTCCTACGAGCAGTACTTC. The full variable domain, rest sourced from reference TRBV9 and TRBJ2-7, is DSGVTQTPKHLITATGQRVTLRCSPRSGDLSVYWYQQSLDQGLQFLIQYYNGEERAKGNILERFSAQQFPDLHSELNLSSLELGDSALYFCASSVGTGISYEQYFGPGTRLTVT.

J is TRBJ2-7 and V is TRBV2, with TRBD2 matching over 7 bases. Germline CDR1 reads SNHLY; CDR2 reads FYNNEI. The V and J ends lost 8 bases and 2 bases, in that order; junction bases with no gene match: 9. This CDR3 spans 14 amino acids. This chain's CDR3 is CASSTSVQTYEQYF. CDR3 nucleotides: TGTGCCAGCTCCACTAGCGTTCAGACCTACGAGCAGTACTTC. The entire variable domain, with the rest obtained from reference TRBV2 and TRBJ2-7, is as follows: EPEVTQTPSHQVTQMGQEVILRCVPISNHLYFYWYRQILGQKVEFLVSFYNNEISEKSEIFDDQFSVERPDGSNFTLKIRSTKLEDSAMYFCASSTSVQTYEQYFGPGTRLTVT.

V usage is TRBV7-2 and J usage is TRBJ2-2; 10 bases align to TRBD1. Germline V gene data show CDR1 as SGHTA and CDR2 as FQGNSA. V was clipped by 3 bases and J by 7 bases; unmatched bases: 5. This CDR3 region has 15 residues. The CDR3 here is CASSFATGGLGELFF. The DNA for the CDR3 is TGTGCCAGCAGCTTCGCGACAGGGGGCCTCGGGGAGCTGTTTTTT.

The chain carries TRBV27 and TRBJ1-2; D is undetermined. The CDR3 length is 14 residues. CDR1 is MNHEY and CDR2 is SMNVEV in the germline V gene (reference sequence). V was pared by 3 bases and J by 0 bases, with 8 bases between. The CDR3 sequence: CASSFSPANYGYTF. For the CDR3, the DNA is TGTGCCAGCAGTTTTTCACCAGCTAACTATGGCTACACCTTC.

V gene TRBV29-1 combines with J gene TRBJ1-4; perhaps TRBD1 as D (5 bases). Germline V gives CDR1 SQVTM, CDR2 ANQGSEA. This CDR3 has 16 amino acids. Trimming left V 4 bases short and J 0 bases short, with 15 bases between. CDR3 nucleotides: TGCAGCGTTGTCCTGTGGGGGGGGGCAACTAATGAAAAACTGTTTTTT. Translation: CSVVLWGGATNEKLFF.

This clone is a singleton in its sample. The chain joins TRBV30 to TRBJ1-3; unclear D gene. V was clipped by 2 bases and J by 11 bases, with 19 bases between them. Germline V gives CDR1 GTSNPN, CDR2 SVGIG (reference sequence). This CDR3 region has 14 residues. This CDR3 reads CAWSPSPDFLPIYF. The CDR3 DNA is TGTGCCTGGAGTCCCTCCCCGGACTTTTTACCCATATATTTT.

V gene TRBV2 combines with J gene TRBJ2-1, with 12 bases identical to TRBD1. CDR3 length: 15 residues. Germline loops: CDR1 SNHLY, CDR2 FYNNEI. The V and J ends lost 2 bases and 10 bases, in that order; junction bases with no gene match: 6. CDR3 amino acids: CASSERGQGASEQFF. The CDR3 DNA reads as TGTGCCAGCAGTGAAAGGGGACAGGGGGCGTCAGAGCAGTTCTTC.

V usage is TRBV7-9 and J usage is TRBJ2-3, with D unresolved. V was pared by 6 bases and J by 3 bases, with 7 bases between. There are 12 residues in the CDR3. Germline assignment: CDR1 SEHNR and CDR2 FQNEAQ (reference sequence). In DNA form, the CDR3 reads TGTGCCAGCAGTTTCTCTACAGATACGCAGTATTTT. This codes for CASSFSTDTQYF.

The V and J genes are TRBV4-1 and TRBJ2-5; 10 bases map to TRBD2. Trimming took 1 base from V and 1 from J; bases not matched to a gene: 0. Germline CDR1 reads MGHRA; CDR2 reads YSYEKL. CDR3 length: 15 residues. This chain's CDR3 is CASSQGTSGQETQYF. The CDR3 region has the DNA TGCGCCAGCAGCCAAGGGACTAGCGGCCAAGAGACCCAGTACTTC.

This clone was detected a few times. The sample holds other DNA sequences that translate to the same CDR3. CDR3 protein: CASSEVTGNTEAFF. CDR3 sequence (DNA): TGTGCCAGCAGTGAAGTAACAGGGAACACTGAAGCTTTCTTT. The chain is built from TRBV6-1 and TRBJ1-1, with a weak D call TRBD1 (5 bases). The length of the CDR3 is 14 residues. V was trimmed by 1 base and J by 1 base, leaving 7 bases between them. CDR1 is MNHNS and CDR2 is SASEGT in the germline V gene.

V is TRBV5-1 and J is TRBJ1-1; D gene uncertain. This CDR3 is built from 14 residues. From germline, CDR1 is SGHRS and CDR2 YFSETQ. Trimming pared 4 bases from V and 1 base from J, leaving 11 bases between. The CDR3 DNA follows: TGCGCCAGCAGCATACAAGTACAGAACACTGAAGCTTTCTTT. Its protein is CASSIQVQNTEAFF. Filled out from reference TRBV5-1 and TRBJ1-1, the complete variable domain reads KAGVTQTPRYLIKTRGQQVTLSCSPISGHRSVSWYQQTPGQGLQFLFEYFSETQRNKGNFPGRFSGRQFSNSRSEMNVSTLELGDSALYLCASSIQVQNTEAFFGQGTRLTVV.